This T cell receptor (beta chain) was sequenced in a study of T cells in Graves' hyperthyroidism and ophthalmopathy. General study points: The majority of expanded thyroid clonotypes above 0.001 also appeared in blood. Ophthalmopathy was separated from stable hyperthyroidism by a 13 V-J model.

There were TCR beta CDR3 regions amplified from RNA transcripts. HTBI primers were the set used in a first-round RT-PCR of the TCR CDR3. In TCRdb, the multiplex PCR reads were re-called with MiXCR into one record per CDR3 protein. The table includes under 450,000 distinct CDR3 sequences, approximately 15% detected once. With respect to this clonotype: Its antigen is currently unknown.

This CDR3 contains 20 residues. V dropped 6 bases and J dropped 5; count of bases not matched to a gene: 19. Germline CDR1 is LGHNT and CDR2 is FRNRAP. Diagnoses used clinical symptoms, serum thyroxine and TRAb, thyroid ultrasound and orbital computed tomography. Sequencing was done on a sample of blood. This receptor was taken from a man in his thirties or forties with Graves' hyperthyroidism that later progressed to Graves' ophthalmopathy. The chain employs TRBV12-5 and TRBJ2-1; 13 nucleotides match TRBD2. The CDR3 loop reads CASGQLAGGPLSRSDNEQFF. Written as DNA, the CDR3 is TGTGCTAGTGGCCAACTAGCGGGGGGGCCGTTGAGTCGATCCGACAATGAGCAGTTCTTC.